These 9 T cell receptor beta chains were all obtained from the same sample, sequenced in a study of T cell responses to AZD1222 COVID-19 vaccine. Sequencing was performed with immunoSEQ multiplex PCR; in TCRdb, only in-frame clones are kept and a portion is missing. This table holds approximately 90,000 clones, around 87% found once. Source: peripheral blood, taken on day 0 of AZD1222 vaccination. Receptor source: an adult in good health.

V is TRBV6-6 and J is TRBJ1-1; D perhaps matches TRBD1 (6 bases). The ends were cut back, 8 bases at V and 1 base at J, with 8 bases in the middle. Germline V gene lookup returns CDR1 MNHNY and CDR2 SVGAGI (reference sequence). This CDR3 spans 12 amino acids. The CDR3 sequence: CASWDTNTEAFF. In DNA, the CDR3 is TGTGCCAGCTGGGACACGAACACTGAAGCTTTCTTT.

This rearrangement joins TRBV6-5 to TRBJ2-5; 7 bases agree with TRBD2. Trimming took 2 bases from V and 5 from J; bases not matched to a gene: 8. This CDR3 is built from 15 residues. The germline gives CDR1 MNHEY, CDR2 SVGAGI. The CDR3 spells CASSYHSGAGETQYF. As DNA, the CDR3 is TGTGCCAGCAGTTACCACTCGGGAGCGGGGGAGACCCAGTACTTC.

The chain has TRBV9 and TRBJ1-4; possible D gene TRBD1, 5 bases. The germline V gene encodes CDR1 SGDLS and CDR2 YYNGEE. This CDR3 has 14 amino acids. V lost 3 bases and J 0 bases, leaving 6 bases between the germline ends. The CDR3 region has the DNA TGTGCCAGCAGCGCACAGGCAACTAATGAAAAACTGTTTTTT. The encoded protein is CASSAQATNEKLFF.

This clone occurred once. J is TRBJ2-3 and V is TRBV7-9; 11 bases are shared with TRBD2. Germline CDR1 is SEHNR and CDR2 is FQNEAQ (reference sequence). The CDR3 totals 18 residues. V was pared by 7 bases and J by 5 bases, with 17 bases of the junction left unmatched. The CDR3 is CASNPPMTSGVLEDTQYF. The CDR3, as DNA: TGTGCCAGCAACCCCCCCATGACTAGCGGGGTCCTCGAAGATACGCAGTATTTT.

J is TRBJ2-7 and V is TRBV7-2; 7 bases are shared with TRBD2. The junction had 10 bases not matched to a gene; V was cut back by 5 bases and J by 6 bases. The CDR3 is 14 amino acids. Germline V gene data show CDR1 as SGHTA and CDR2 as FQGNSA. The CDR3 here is CASSPFREVREQYF. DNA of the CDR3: TGTGCCAGCAGCCCGTTCCGGGAGGTACGCGAGCAGTACTTC. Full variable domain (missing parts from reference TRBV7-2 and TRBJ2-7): GAGVSQSPSNKVTEKGKDVELRCDPISGHTALYWYRQSLGQGLEFLIYFQGNSAPDKSGLPSDRFSAERTGGSVSTLTIQRTQQEDSAVYLCASSPFREVREQYFGPGTRLTVT.

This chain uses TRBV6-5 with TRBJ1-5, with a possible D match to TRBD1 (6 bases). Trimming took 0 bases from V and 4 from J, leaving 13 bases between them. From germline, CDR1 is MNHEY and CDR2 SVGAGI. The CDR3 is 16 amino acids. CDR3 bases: TGTGCCAGCAGTTACTCTGGGCGAGGGACAAATCAGCCCCAGCATTTT. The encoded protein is CASSYSGRGTNQPQHF.

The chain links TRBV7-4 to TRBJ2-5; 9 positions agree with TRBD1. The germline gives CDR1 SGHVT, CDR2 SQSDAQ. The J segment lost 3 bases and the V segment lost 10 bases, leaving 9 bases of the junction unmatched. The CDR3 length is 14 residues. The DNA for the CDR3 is TGTGCCAACTGGTGGACAGGGGAAAAAGAGACCCAGTACTTC. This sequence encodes CANWWTGEKETQYF.

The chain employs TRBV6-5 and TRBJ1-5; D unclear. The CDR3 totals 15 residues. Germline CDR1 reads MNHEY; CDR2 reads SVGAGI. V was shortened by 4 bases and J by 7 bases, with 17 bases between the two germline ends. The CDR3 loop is CASSSMSPVEQPQHF. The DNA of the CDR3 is TGTGCCAGCAGTTCGATGTCTCCAGTGGAACAGCCCCAGCATTTT.

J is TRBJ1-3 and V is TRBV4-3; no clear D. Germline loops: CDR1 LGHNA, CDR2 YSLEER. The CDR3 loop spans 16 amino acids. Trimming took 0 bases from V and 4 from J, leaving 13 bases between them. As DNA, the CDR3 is TGCGCCAGCAGCCAAGAAGGTCGGAGGAAAGGAAACACCATATATTTT. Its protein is CASSQEGRRKGNTIYF.